One and the same sample provided the 29 T cell receptor beta chains below, sequenced in a study of blood T cell repertoires in COVID-19. Assay: immunoSEQ multiplex PCR; the TCRdb copy retains only in-frame clones and omits some. Of roughly 380,000 clones in the sample, about 91% were seen once. Sequenced material: peripheral blood. The receptors were gathered from a woman between 40 and 55 years old with COVID-19, enrolled during active disease.

This sequence joins TRBV15 and TRBJ1-3; D uncertain. The germline V gene encodes CDR1 LNHNV and CDR2 YYDKDF (reference sequence). The CDR3 has 14 amino acids. The V gene lost 3 bases and the J gene lost 8 bases, with 14 bases spanning the gap. The CDR3 nucleotides read TGTGCCACCAGCAGCCACCTAGCAAGTGACACCATATATTTT. Its translation: CATSSHLASDTIYF.

This clone turned up a few times. The CDR3 sequence is CASSLRGDSTIGYTF. Here the CDR3 DNA reads TGTGCCAGCAGCTTAAGAGGGGACAGTACTATTGGCTACACCTTC. The chain has TRBV7-2 and TRBJ1-2; 7 positions agree with TRBD1. The CDR3 runs to 15 residues. With V trimmed by 2 bases and J by 7 bases, 10 bases remained unmatched. In germline, CDR1 is SGHTA, CDR2 FQGNSA.

The chain recombines TRBV5-1 with TRBJ2-3; TRBD2 agrees at 8 bases. The CDR3 runs to 15 residues. J was trimmed by 4 bases and V by 4 bases; bases with no gene match: 8. CDR1 is SGHRS, CDR2 YFSETQ, per germline. The DNA for the CDR3 is TGCGCCAGCAGCCGGGGGGGACCCGCGGCAGATACGCAGTATTTT. It specifies CASSRGGPAADTQYF.

The chain is built from TRBV5-1 and TRBJ2-7, with a possible D match to TRBD2 (6 bases). V shed 4 bases and J shed 2 bases, with 13 bases lying between them. This CDR3 is built from 14 residues. Germline V gene sequence: CDR1 SGHRS, CDR2 YFSETQ. The CDR3 sequence: CASSGGTDPYEQYF. In DNA, the CDR3 is TGCGCCAGCAGCGGCGGGACGGATCCCTACGAGCAGTACTTC.

The chain joins TRBV24-1 to TRBJ1-1; a weak D match, TRBD1 (5 bases). The CDR3 is 13 residues long. CDR1 KGHDR and CDR2 SFDVKD come from the germline V gene. V shed 9 bases and J shed 1 base, with 11 bases lying between them. The CDR3 here is CATHKGQNTEAFF. In nucleotides, the CDR3 is TGTGCCACCCATAAAGGACAGAACACTGAAGCTTTCTTT.

A single count supports this clone. The CDR3 DNA reads TGTGCCAGCAGGTTAACCGCCCCGGGACAGGGCTACGAGCAGTACTTC. This encodes CASRLTAPGQGYEQYF. The rearrangement uses TRBV28 and TRBJ2-7; TRBD1 matches at 9 bases. Germline V CDR1 and CDR2: MDHEN, SYDVKM. The CDR3 totals 16 residues. Losses at the gene ends were 6 bases for V and 3 bases for J; bases not matched to a gene: 12.

The chain carries TRBV18 and TRBJ1-1, with 10 bases matching TRBD1. The CDR3 is 16 amino acids. Germline loops: CDR1 KGHSH, CDR2 LQKENI. V shed 1 base and J 2 bases; nucleotides not matched to a gene: 4. The CDR3 sequence is CASSPLTGGFNTEAFF. The CDR3 bases are TGTGCCAGCTCACCACTGACAGGGGGCTTTAACACTGAAGCTTTCTTT.

The chain combines TRBV12-3 or TRBV12-4 with TRBJ2-5, with a tentative D call TRBD2 (5 bases). Trimming pared 9 bases from V and 0 bases from J, leaving 8 bases between. The CDR3 consists of 12 residues. The CDR3 bases are TGTGCCAGTCAGCGGTACCAAGAGACCCAGTACTTC. Translation gives CASQRYQETQYF.

This chain connects TRBV29-1 to TRBJ1-2, with D perhaps TRBD1 (6 bases). V lost 6 bases, J lost 2 bases, and 16 bases lay in between. The CDR3 totals 14 residues. Germline lookup yields CDR1 SQVTM and CDR2 ANQGSEA. The CDR3 is CSVAQTGSNYGYTF. The CDR3 region has the DNA TGCAGCGTCGCCCAGACAGGTTCAAACTATGGCTACACCTTC.

Only a few counts were recorded for this clone. The chain links TRBV7-6 to TRBJ2-6; perhaps TRBD1 as D (6 bases). Per the germline V gene, CDR1 is SGHVS and CDR2 is FNYEAQ. This CDR3 comprises 16 residues. V was shortened by 2 bases and J by 4 bases, with 12 bases between the two germline ends. This CDR3 is CASSLYQGSGANVLTF. CDR3 sequence (DNA): TGTGCCAGCAGCTTATATCAGGGGTCGGGGGCCAACGTCCTGACTTTC. The full variable domain, with the rest looked up from reference TRBV7-6 and TRBJ2-6, is GAGVSQSPRYKVTKRGQDVALRCDPISGHVSLYWYRQALGQGPEFLTYFNYEAQQDKSGLPNDRFSAERPEGSISTLTIQRTEQRDSAMYRCASSLYQGSGANVLTFGAGSRLTVL.

Points on this clone: The junction shows a germline mismatch at one end, possibly a read error. CDR3 protein: CASSRGLAGLYNEQFF. The CDR3, as DNA: TGTGCTAGCAGTCGAGGACTAGCGGGCCTATACAATGAGCAGTTCTTC. The gene calls are TRBV7-7 and TRBJ2-1; 11 bases fit TRBD2. The CDR3 consists of 16 residues. CDR1 and CDR2 (germline): SSHAT, FNYEAQ (reference sequence).

The V call is TRBV28, the J call TRBJ1-5, with 8 nucleotides matching TRBD1. The CDR3 is 16 amino acids. Germline-derived CDR1 and CDR2 are MDHEN and SYDVKM. Germline trimming cut 7 bases from V and 0 bases from J; bases unmatched to any gene: 8. This CDR3 is CASTTHGTGSNQPQHF. CDR3 nucleotide sequence: TGTGCCAGCACCACTCACGGGACAGGTAGCAATCAGCCCCAGCATTTT. Variable domain in full (rest from reference TRBV28 and TRBJ1-5): DVKVTQSSRYLVKRTGEKVFLECVQDMDHENMFWYRQDPGLGLRLIYFSYDVKMKEKGDIPEGYSVSREKKERFSLILESASTNQTSMYLCASTTHGTGSNQPQHFGDGTRLSIL.

The rearrangement links TRBV3-1 (or the pseudogene TRBV3-2) to TRBJ2-7, with 8 bases fitting TRBD2. V was pared by 4 bases and J by 5 bases, with 16 bases of the junction left unmatched. CDR1 is LGHDT and CDR2 is YNNKEL in the germline V gene (reference sequence). CDR3 length: 17 amino acids. This CDR3 is CASSLNRGGRGKNEQYF. In nucleotides, the CDR3 is TGTGCCAGCAGCCTCAATCGGGGGGGGCGCGGAAAAAACGAGCAGTACTTC.

The chain couples TRBV6-5 to TRBJ1-1, with 8 bases that match TRBD1. The CDR3 loop spans 15 amino acids. The V gene's germline CDR1 is MNHEY and CDR2 SVGAGI. Germline trimming cut 5 bases from V and 1 base from J; bases unmatched to any gene: 6. Written as DNA, the CDR3 is TGTGCCAGCAGTACAACCGGGACAGGGAACACTGAAGCTTTCTTT. It is translated as CASSTTGTGNTEAFF.

The rearrangement joins TRBV9 to TRBJ1-4, with D uncertain. Per germline, CDR1 SGDLS and CDR2 YYNGEE. The CDR3 is made up of 15 amino acids. V was clipped by 1 base and J by 8 bases, with 15 bases between them. The CDR3 DNA follows: TGTGCCAGCAGCGTATTGGGCAGAGGGAACGAAAAACTGTTTTTT. Translating it yields CASSVLGRGNEKLFF.

The V gene is TRBV29-1, the J gene TRBJ1-1, with 9 bases matching TRBD1. The junction had 8 bases not matched to a gene; V was cut back by 7 bases and J by 5 bases. Germline V lookup: CDR1 SQVTM, CDR2 ANQGSEA. The CDR3 is 13 amino acids. The CDR3 loop reads CSGTGAIGTEAFF. For the CDR3, the DNA is TGCAGCGGGACAGGGGCTATAGGGACTGAAGCTTTCTTT.

This chain connects TRBV6-5 to TRBJ1-3, with unresolved D. The V gene lost 4 bases and the J gene lost 0 bases, with 13 bases spanning the gap. CDR1 and CDR2 from the germline V gene are MNHEY and SVGAGI. The CDR3 sequence is 16 residues long. The CDR3 here is CASSLGQAPSGNTIYF. The CDR3 coding sequence is TGTGCCAGCAGTTTGGGCCAGGCCCCCTCTGGAAACACCATATATTTT.

This chain uses TRBV19 with TRBJ1-5; TRBD1 matches at 11 bases. Germline CDR1 LNHDA, CDR2 SQIVND (reference sequence). V lost 3 bases, J lost 1 base, and 5 bases stayed unmatched. The CDR3 length is 17 residues. CDR3 coding DNA: TGTGCCAGTAGTATCAGGACAGGGGGCGCAAGCAATCAGCCCCAGCATTTT. Its protein is CASSIRTGGASNQPQHF. Variable domain in full (rest from reference TRBV19 and TRBJ1-5): DGGITQSPKYLFRKEGQNVTLSCEQNLNHDAMYWYRQDPGQGLRLIYYSQIVNDFQKGDIAEGYSVSREKKESFPLTVTSAQKNPTAFYLCASSIRTGGASNQPQHFGDGTRLSIL.

The chain joins TRBV28 to TRBJ1-6, with 7 nucleotides matching TRBD1. This CDR3 contains 15 residues. Germline trimming cut 7 bases from V and 7 bases from J; bases unmatched to any gene: 10. Germline-derived CDR1 and CDR2 are MDHEN and SYDVKM. CDR3 residues: CASIPPQGTNSPLHF. The CDR3 nucleotides read TGTGCCAGCATTCCTCCACAGGGGACGAATTCACCCCTCCACTTT.

This clone was seen only a few times. The V and J genes are TRBV27 and TRBJ2-7, with 8 bases aligning to TRBD2. The CDR3 sequence is 13 residues long. V gave up 7 bases and J gave up 4 bases; unmatched junction bases: 6. The germline V gene encodes CDR1 MNHEY and CDR2 SMNVEV (reference sequence). Here the CDR3 DNA reads TGTGCCAGCATGCGGGGGGCCGGGTACGAGCAGTACTTC. Its translation is CASMRGAGYEQYF.

This clone came up a few times. The rearrangement links TRBV7-2 to TRBJ1-5, with D perhaps matching TRBD1 (6 bases). Germline values: CDR1 SGHTA, CDR2 FQGNSA. This CDR3 is 15 amino acids long. Deletions cut 5 bases from V and 4 bases from J, with 15 bases between. CDR3 residues: CASSPHPRGNQPQHF. The CDR3 DNA follows: TGTGCCAGCAGCCCGCACCCCAGGGGAAATCAGCCCCAGCATTTT.

The rearrangement links TRBV3-1 (or the pseudogene TRBV3-2) to TRBJ2-1; D is unclear. The CDR3 has 14 residues. V lost 4 bases to trimming and J lost 9 bases, with 16 bases between them. Germline CDR1 reads LGHDT; CDR2 reads YNNKEL (reference sequence). CDR3 sequence (DNA): TGTGCCAGCAGCCCTCGACCCGCTTCGGGTGAGCAGTTCTTC. It translates to CASSPRPASGEQFF.

This chain joins TRBV5-4 and TRBJ1-1; TRBD1 matches 11 bases. This CDR3 contains 16 residues. J gave up 7 bases and V 5 bases, and 13 bases lay outside the gene matches. Germline CDR1 is SGHNT and CDR2 is YYREEE (reference sequence). The CDR3 spells CASRNRDRGERGEAFF. Written as DNA, the CDR3 is TGTGCCAGCAGAAACCGGGACAGGGGGGAAAGGGGTGAAGCTTTCTTT.

The DNA for the CDR3 is TGTGCCACCAGTCCCAGCGGGTCGACCTACGAGCAGTACTTC. Encoded protein: CATSPSGSTYEQYF. The gene calls are TRBV24-1 and TRBJ2-7, with D possibly being TRBD2 (6 bases). The V end lost 6 bases, the J end lost 2 bases, and 13 bases lay between the germline ends. This CDR3 region has 14 residues. Germline lookup yields CDR1 KGHDR and CDR2 SFDVKD.

This clone was detected a few times. The chain carries TRBV30 and TRBJ1-2; TRBD1 aligns across 11 bases. The CDR3 runs 15 residues. Trimming took 7 bases from V and 3 from J; bases not matched to a gene: 10. Germline values: CDR1 GTSNPN, CDR2 SVGIG (reference sequence). CDR3: CASQGGDRGYYGYTF. In nucleotides, the CDR3 is TGTGCCTCCCAGGGGGGGGACAGGGGGTACTATGGCTACACCTTC.

The chain is built from TRBV3-1 (or the pseudogene TRBV3-2) and TRBJ2-1; TRBD2 matches at 9 bases. This CDR3 region has 17 residues. Germline CDR1 LGHDT, CDR2 YNNKEL (reference sequence). Germline trimming cut 1 base from V and 5 bases from J; bases unmatched to any gene: 9. The CDR3 bases are TGTGCCAGCAGCCAAGTTCCGAGCGGGAGGATGAACAATGAGCAGTTCTTC. Translation: CASSQVPSGRMNNEQFF.

This clone was picked up one time. The chain employs TRBV5-4 and TRBJ1-5; D remains unclear. Germline V gene data show CDR1 as SGHNT and CDR2 as YYREEE (reference sequence). V lost 2 bases, J lost 7 bases, and 7 bases lay in between. This CDR3 spans 12 amino acids. Written as DNA, the CDR3 is TGTGCCAGCAGCTTACCAGGACAGCCCCAGCATTTT. Protein sequence: CASSLPGQPQHF.

V usage is TRBV9 and J usage is TRBJ2-6; D may be TRBD1 (6 bases). This CDR3 has 18 amino acids. From germline, CDR1 is SGDLS and CDR2 YYNGEE. Trimming took 0 bases from V and 1 from J, leaving 14 bases between them. The CDR3 region is CASSVDRQAESGANVLTF. The DNA of the CDR3 is TGTGCCAGCAGCGTAGACAGACAGGCCGAATCTGGGGCCAACGTCCTGACTTTC.

V usage is TRBV28 and J usage is TRBJ1-6, with 7 bases fitting TRBD1. CDR3 length: 15 residues. CDR1 is MDHEN, CDR2 SYDVKM, per germline. V was pared by 7 bases and J by 7 bases, with 10 bases of the junction left unmatched. The CDR3 nucleotides read TGTGCCAGCAACCCGCGACAGGGTGAGAATTCACCCCTCCACTTT. It translates to CASNPRQGENSPLHF.